What follows is one T cell receptor (beta chain) and its context. The recovered donors of Cohort 3 showed two negative PCRs, clearance, or symptom resolution. Assay used: immunoSEQ multiplex PCR; TCRdb lists only in-frame clones, some missing. The table shows some 300,000 clones, with about 88% occurring only once. V was clipped by 6 bases and J by 0 bases; unmatched bases: 2. Germline values: CDR1 MNHEY, CDR2 SVGAGI. The CDR3 runs 14 residues. These data come from a study of blood T cell repertoires in COVID-19. The V gene is TRBV6-5, the J gene TRBJ2-3; 8 bases fit TRBD1. Sequencing used PBMCs or T cells enriched from blood (not recorded which). This TCR was sampled from a woman between 40 and 55 years old who had recovered from COVID-19. For the CDR3, the DNA is TGTGCCAGCAGATACAGGGGGAGCACAGATACGCAGTATTTT. Its translation is CASRYRGSTDTQYF.